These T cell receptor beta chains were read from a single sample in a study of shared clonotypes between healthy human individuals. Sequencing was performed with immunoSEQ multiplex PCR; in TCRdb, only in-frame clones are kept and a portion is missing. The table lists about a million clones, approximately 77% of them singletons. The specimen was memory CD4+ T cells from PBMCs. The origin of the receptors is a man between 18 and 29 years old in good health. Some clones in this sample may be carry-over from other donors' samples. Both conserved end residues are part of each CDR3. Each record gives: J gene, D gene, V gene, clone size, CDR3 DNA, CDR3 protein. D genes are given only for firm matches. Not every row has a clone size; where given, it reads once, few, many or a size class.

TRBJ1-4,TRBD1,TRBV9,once,TGTGCCAGCAGCGCGGAGACAGGGTGGACTAATGAAAAACTGTTTTTT,CASSAETGWTNEKLFF
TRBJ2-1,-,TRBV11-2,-,TGTGCCAGCAGTCCGCTCCGTGAACCCTCCTACAATGAGCAGTTCTTC,CASSPLREPSYNEQFF
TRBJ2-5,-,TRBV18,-,TGTGCCAGCTCACCACCCCGGTGGCAGGGTAAAGAGACCCAGTACTTC,CASSPPRWQGKETQYF
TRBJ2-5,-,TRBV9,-,TGTGCCAGCAGTATAGCGGACCAAGAGACCCAGTACTTC,CASSIADQETQYF
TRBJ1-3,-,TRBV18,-,TGTGCCAGCTCACCACCGGGGGGAAACACCATATATTTT,CASSPPGGNTIYF
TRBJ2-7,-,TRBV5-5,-,TGTGCCAGCAGCTTACCGGGCCTTTTCGGTGAGCAGTACTTC,CASSLPGLFGEQYF
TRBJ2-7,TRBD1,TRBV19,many,TGTGCCAGCAATAGACAGGGGAGCTCCTACGAGCAGTACTTC,CASNRQGSSYEQYF
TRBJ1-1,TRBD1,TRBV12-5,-,TGTGCTAGTGGTTTGCGGGGACAGGGTGTAGGGGGCACTGAAGCTTTCTTT,CASGLRGQGVGGTEAFF
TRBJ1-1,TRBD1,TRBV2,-,TGTGCCAGCACCAAGACAGGGGTTGAGGTTTGGGTCTTT,CASTKTGVEVWVF
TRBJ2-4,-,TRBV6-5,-,TGTGCCAGCAGTTACTCGTTGGGACTAGCCAAAAACATTCAGTACTTC,CASSYSLGLAKNIQYF
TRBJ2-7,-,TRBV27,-,TGTGCCAGCAGTTTCTCCACACCCTTGACAGGTATCCCCTACGAGCAGTACTTC,CASSFSTPLTGIPYEQYF
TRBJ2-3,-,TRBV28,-,TGTGCCAGCAGGGACTCCGCAGCAGATACGCAGTATTTT,CASRDSAADTQYF
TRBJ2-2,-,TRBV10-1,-,TGCGCCAGCAGTGAGTCGGCGGAGAACACCGGGGAGCTGTTTTTT,CASSESAENTGELFF
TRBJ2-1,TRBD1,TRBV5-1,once,TGCGCCAGCAGCTCTACCGGGACAGGGTACAATGAGCAGTTCTTC,CASSSTGTGYNEQFF
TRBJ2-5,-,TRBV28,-,TGTGCCAGCAGTTTATTGGGAGCTACCCAAGAGACCCAGTACTTC,CASSLLGATQETQYF
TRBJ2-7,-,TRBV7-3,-,TGTGCCAGCAGCTTAGGACAGTTCTACGAGCAGTACTTC,CASSLGQFYEQYF
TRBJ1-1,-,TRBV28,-,TGTGCCAGCAGTTTAGGGATCCGGACTGAAGCTTTCTTT,CASSLGIRTEAFF
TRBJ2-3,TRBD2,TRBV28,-,TGTGCCAGCAGCTACAGCGGGATAGGGACAGATACGCAGTATTTT,CASSYSGIGTDTQYF
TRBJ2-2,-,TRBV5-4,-,TGTGCCAGCAGCCGGGGGGTACAGGGCCTCACCGGGGAGCTGTTTTTT,CASSRGVQGLTGELFF
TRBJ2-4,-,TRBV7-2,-,TGTGCCAGCCGCGAGGGGTTAGCCAAAAACATTCAGTACTTC,CASREGLAKNIQYF
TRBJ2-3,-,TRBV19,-,TGTGCCAGTAGTAGGGTCTTAACAGGAGGGGATACGCAGTATTTT,CASSRVLTGGDTQYF
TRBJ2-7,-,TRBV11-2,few,TGTGCCAGCAGCTTAGAGCTGCTGACAGGCCGCACCTACGAGCAGTACTTC,CASSLELLTGRTYEQYF
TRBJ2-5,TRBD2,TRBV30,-,TGTGCCTGGAAGACTCTAGCGGGAGTCGCCGAGACCCAGTACTTC,CAWKTLAGVAETQYF
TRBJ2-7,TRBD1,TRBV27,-,TGTGCCAGCAGGTCCGGGACAGGGACCTACGAGCAGTACTTC,CASRSGTGTYEQYF
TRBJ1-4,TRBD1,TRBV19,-,TGTGCCAGTAGTCTTGGGACAGGTGGGGCAACTAATGAAAAACTGTTTTTT,CASSLGTGGATNEKLFF
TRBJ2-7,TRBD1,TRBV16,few,TGTGCCAGCAGCCAGGGACAGTGGGTTTCCTACGAGCAGTACTTC,CASSQGQWVSYEQYF
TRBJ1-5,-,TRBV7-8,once,TGTGCCAGCAGCTTACGCGACCGCAATCAGCCCCAGCATTTT,CASSLRDRNQPQHF
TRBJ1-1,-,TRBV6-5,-,TGTGCCAGCAGCCGAGGGAATACTAAAGCTTTCTTT,CASSRGNTKAFF
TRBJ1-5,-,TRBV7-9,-,TGTGCCAGCAGCGGGAACAATCAGCCCCAGCATTTT,CASSGNNQPQHF
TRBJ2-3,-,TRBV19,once,TGTGCCAGTAGTAAAAGGGCCGGCACAGATACGCAGTATTTT,CASSKRAGTDTQYF
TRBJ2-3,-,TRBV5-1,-,TGCGCCAGCAGCTTGGCCGGTACAGATACGCAGTATTTT,CASSLAGTDTQYF
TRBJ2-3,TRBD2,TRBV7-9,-,TGTGCCAGCAGACTTAGCGGGAGAGGGTCAGAGGTGACGCAGTATTTT,CASRLSGRGSEVTQYF
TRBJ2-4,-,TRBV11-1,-,TGTGCCAGCAGCTCCACAGGGAAATGGGCCAAAAACATTCAGTACTTC,CASSSTGKWAKNIQYF
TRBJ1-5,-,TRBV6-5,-,TGTGCCAGCAGCCCCTCAAGTGGGGATCAGCCCCAGCGTTTT,CASSPSSGDQPQRF
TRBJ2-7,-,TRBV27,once,TGTGCCACCGGCCCTCTGGACAACTACTACGAGCAGTACTTC,CATGPLDNYYEQYF
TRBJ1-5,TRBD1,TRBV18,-,TGTGCCAGCTCACCGGGACAGGATCAGCCCCAGCATTTT,CASSPGQDQPQHF
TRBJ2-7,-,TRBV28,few,TGTGCCAGCAGTTCGAGGTTCGACTCCTACGAGCAGTACTTC,CASSSRFDSYEQYF
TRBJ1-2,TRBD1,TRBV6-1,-,TGTGCCAGCAGTACCGGGACAGAGCTTTATGGCTACACCTTC,CASSTGTELYGYTF
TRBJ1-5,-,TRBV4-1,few,TGCGCCAGCAGCCGGGGGGGATCCAGGGAGAGCAATCAGCCCCAGCATTTT,CASSRGGSRESNQPQHF
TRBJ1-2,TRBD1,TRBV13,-,TGTGCCAGCAGCTTGAGACAGGGTACTATCCATGGCTACACCTTC,CASSLRQGTIHGYTF
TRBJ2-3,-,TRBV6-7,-,TGTGCCAGCAGTTACTCGCAGGGGGATACGCAGTATTTT,CASSYSQGDTQYF
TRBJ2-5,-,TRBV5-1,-,TGCGCCAGCAACATCAAACCCGGGGGGCGTGAGACCCAGTACTTC,CASNIKPGGRETQYF
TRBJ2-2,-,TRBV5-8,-,TGTGCCAGCAGCTTGGTTCAGGGTACTAACACCGGGGAGCTGTTTTTT,CASSLVQGTNTGELFF
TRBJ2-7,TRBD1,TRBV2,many,TGTGCCAGCAAGCTCGGGACAGGGGAGTACGAGCAGTACTTC,CASKLGTGEYEQYF
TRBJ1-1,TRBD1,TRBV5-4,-,TGTGCCAGCAGCTTTGGACAGGGAGGCACTGAAGCTTTCTTT,CASSFGQGGTEAFF